This paragraph covers one T cell receptor beta chain sequence. This clonotype was seen repeatedly, ten times or more. What antigen it recognizes has not been identified. No base qualities exist here, and no much larger clone lies one base off it. This sample is drawn from a study of T-cell reconstitution after alpha-beta-depleted transplantation in children (dated by TCRdb to about 2016). Looking at the study overall: The study quantitatively tracked T-cell immune reconstitution after TCRalphabeta/CD19-depleted allogeneic hematopoietic cell transplantation in children using TCR repertoire profiling.

Results and caveats for the whole study, not just this receptor: Hyperexpanded clone frequencies declined over subsequent months; after one year, T-cell counts and TCRbeta diversity were mostly attributed to newly produced T cells. The apparently early alphabetaT-cell count recovery about two months after transplant was reportedly dependent on only several hundred rapidly expanded clones derived from non-depleted graft cells. The high TCRbeta diversity at day 60 in some patients was ascribed to recipient T cells and intrathymic progenitors that had survived conditioning.

This specimen's treatment or condition label, per the study, means: allogeneic hematopoietic cell transplantation with graft depleted of TCRalphabeta T cells and CD19 B cells. The transplant recipients were children given TCRalphabeta/CD19-depleted allogeneic hematopoietic cell grafts. Library preparation employed PCR. These reads were obtained on an Illumina HiSeq 2500. To normalize quantification of the TCRbeta repertoire, the TCR libraries were built with molecular barcoding that relied on unique molecular identifiers. TCRdb reworked the public reads: Q25 trimming with fastp, MiXCR clone assembly, productive beta chains retained. One record per CDR3 amino acid sequence lists the most common genes and DNA. The sample yields 330,000 or so distinct CDR3 sequences; less than 9.5% were counted once. The ten largest clones capture 8.5% to 9.5% of the sample. From the cysteine up to the phenylalanine, the CDR3 has a length of 14 residues. The sequence is cut down to CDR3 DNA, 42 bases in frame from base 1. Deletion took 1 base off V and 6 bases off J, with a span of 11 bases between the germline ends.

This receptor was obtained from a female patient aged 2-9 years who had a stem cell transplant for Fanconi anemia, so the T cells may come from the graft donor. The rearranged segments are TRBV12-3 or TRBV12-4 and TRBJ2-3; TRBD2 is a weak D gene call, 6 bases matching. The starting material was peripheral blood, obtained 360 days after TCRalphabeta/CD19-depleted stem cell transplant. The CDR3 has the sequence CASSLGDWSDTQYF. The sequenced DNA is TGTGCCAGCAGTTTAGGGGACTGGTCGGATACGCAGTATTTT.